Listed here are 4 T cell receptor beta chains from one sample, sequenced in a study of identical twins. TCRdb analysed the 5' RACE reads with MiXCR anew, one entry per CDR3 protein. The repertoire holds around 470,000 distinct CDR3 sequences, around 14% seen once, with 0.5% to 0.65% in the top ten. The sample was also reused in another study, on yellow fever vaccine responses in identical twins.

Sequenced input: CD4+ T cells sorted from blood. These receptors came from a woman younger than 35 in good health.

DNA of the CDR3: TGTGCCAGCAGCCGTCGGACTAGCGGGAGGTCCCTTCCGGGGGAGCTGTTTTTT. Amino acids: CASSRRTSGRSLPGELFF. The gene calls are TRBV3-1 and TRBJ2-2, with 14 bases fitting TRBD2. There are 18 residues in the CDR3. Germline CDR1 LGHDT, CDR2 YNNKEL (reference sequence). J was trimmed by 8 bases and V by 4 bases; bases with no gene match: 12. Variable domain in full (rest from reference TRBV3-1 and TRBJ2-2): DTAVSQTPKYLVTQMGNDKSIKCEQNLGHDTMYWYKQDSKKFLKIMFSYNNKELIINETVPNRFSPKSPDKAHLNLHINSLELGDSAVYFCASSRRTSGRSLPGELFFGEGSRLTVL.

This clonotype was detected a few times. The J gene is TRBJ2-7, the V gene TRBV11-2; 9 bases agree with TRBD1. The junction had 12 bases not matched to a gene; V was cut back by 5 bases and J by 7 bases. Germline V gene sequence: CDR1 SGHAT, CDR2 FQNNGV. This CDR3 region has 15 residues. CDR3 loop: CASSHSGTGSGEQYF. CDR3 nucleotide sequence: TGTGCCAGCAGCCACTCCGGGACAGGGTCGGGAGAGCAGTACTTC.

The chain has TRBV25-1 and TRBJ1-1; tentatively, D is TRBD1 (5 bases). V shed 6 bases and J shed 8 bases, with 13 bases lying between them. CDR3 size: 12 residues. CDR1 and CDR2 (germline): MGHDK, SYGVNS. Here the CDR3 DNA reads TGTGCCAGCAGAGAAACCGGGACCGAAGCTTTCTTT. This sequence encodes CASRETGTEAFF.

The chain recombines TRBV4-1 with TRBJ2-1, with TRBD1 identical over 9 bases. Germline CDR1 MGHRA, CDR2 YSYEKL. The CDR3 covers 15 residues. After removal of 4 bases from V and 6 bases from J, the junction contained 7 bases not matched to a gene. CDR3 residues: CASSLGTGLFNEQFF. CDR3 nucleotides: TGCGCCAGCAGCCTGGGGACAGGGTTGTTCAATGAGCAGTTCTTC.